This TCR beta chain was documented in a study of T-cell reconstitution after alpha-beta-depleted transplantation in children listed by TCRdb under 2016. Concerning the study at large: T-cell immune reconstitution after TCRalphabeta/CD19-depleted allogeneic hematopoietic cell transplantation in children was quantitatively tracked in the study by means of TCR repertoire profiling.

The library relied on PCR. Sequenced using an Illumina HiSeq 2500. TCR libraries were prepared with molecular barcoding, using unique molecular identifiers to normalize TCRbeta repertoire quantification. The public reads were quality trimmed at Q25 with fastp and then assembled into clones with MiXCR by TCRdb, keeping productive beta chains. Entries that share a CDR3 protein sequence are merged under the most common genes and DNA. This sample lists under 450,000 distinct CDR3 sequences; less than 15% were detected once. The ten biggest clones cover approximately 4.3% of the sample. In the germline V gene (reference sequence), CDR1 corresponds to LGHDT and CDR2 to YNNKEL. The V end loses 1 base and the J end loses 2 bases, and a stretch of 11 bases separates them. Its CDR3 holds 16 amino acids, cysteine through phenylalanine. CDR3 DNA is the only sequence kept; it has 48 bases, read in frame from the first base.

As concerns this clonotype: Its antigen specificity is not known. No qualities accompany the bases; no much larger clone lies one base away.

The clonotype comes from a human donor who donated a stem cell graft to a child with Fanconi anemia. The input for sequencing was PBMCs, taken from the stem cell graft. The chain employs TRBV3-1 and TRBJ1-4; no D gene is confidently identified. The CDR3 is CASSQGQRGTNEKLFF. The sequence in DNA is TGTGCCAGCAGCCAAGGTCAAAGAGGGACTAATGAAAAACTGTTTTTT.